What follows is one TCR beta chain and its context. This entry comes from a study of blood T cell repertoires in COVID-19. Study background: Sample material is recorded as cDNA or gDNA derived from T cells, B-cell-depleted T cells, or PBMCs.

This CDR3 has 17 amino acids. The V gene's germline CDR1 is LGHDT and CDR2 YNNKEL (reference sequence). Germline trimming cut 1 base from V and 3 bases from J; bases unmatched to any gene: 5. Using immunoSEQ multiplex PCR, the repertoire was profiled, and TCRdb retains in-frame clones only, with some absent. Among some 300,000 clones, about 90% were seen once, and the ten largest hold roughly 1%. This sequence originates from a woman in her twenties or thirties who had recovered from COVID-19. What was sequenced was PBMCs or T cells enriched from blood (not recorded which). V usage is TRBV3-1 (or the pseudogene TRBV3-2) and J usage is TRBJ2-2, with TRBD1 matching over 10 bases. CDR3 DNA: TGTGCCAGCAGCCAAGGGTCCGGGACAGGGGACACCGGGGAGCTGTTTTTT. It encodes CASSQGSGTGDTGELFF.